Below are 17 T cell receptor beta chains sequenced from a single sample in a study of cytomegalovirus exposure and HLA in healthy donors. Researchers ran the PCR with 60 Vbeta and 13 Jbeta primers. Assay used: immunoSEQ multiplex PCR; TCRdb lists only in-frame clones, some missing. Among about 130,000 clones, approximately 80% were seen once, and the ten largest hold about 2.9%. The sample consisted of PBMCs. All receptors come from a man aged 35-49 years in good health and CMV-seronegative.

The chain carries TRBV19 and TRBJ2-7; 7 bases map to TRBD1. Germline V gene sequence: CDR1 LNHDA, CDR2 SQIVND (reference sequence). CDR3 size: 14 residues. After removal of 4 bases from V and 1 base from J, the junction contained 4 bases not matched to a gene. CDR3 amino acids: CASSRSGGSYEQYF. Written as DNA, the CDR3 is TGTGCCAGTAGTAGGTCAGGGGGATCCTACGAGCAGTACTTC.

This clone has a single count. CDR3 nucleotide sequence: TGTGCCAGCAGTCTCCGACAGGGTGACAGCTACACCTTC. It encodes CASSLRQGDSYTF. The gene calls are TRBV6-6 and TRBJ1-2; 7 positions agree with TRBD1. Trimming cost V 5 bases and J 9 bases; bases outside gene matches: 9. The CDR3 totals 13 residues. The germline gives CDR1 MNHNY, CDR2 SVGAGI (reference sequence).

This clone has just one count. The chain uses TRBV6-5 and TRBJ2-2, with D perhaps matching TRBD2 (6 bases). With 11 bases removed from V and 1 base from J, the gap between germline ends came to 11 bases. The CDR3 has 13 amino acids. CDR1 and CDR2 (germline): MNHEY, SVGAGI. The CDR3 is CAVISGNTGELFF. The CDR3 DNA follows: TGTGCCGTCATTAGCGGGAACACCGGGGAGCTGTTTTTT.

V is TRBV7-9 and J is TRBJ2-7, with 7 bases aligning to TRBD1. The junction had 3 bases not matched to a gene; V was cut back by 8 bases and J by 2 bases. The length of the CDR3 is 12 residues. In germline, CDR1 is SEHNR, CDR2 FQNEAQ (reference sequence). In nucleotides, the CDR3 is TGTGCCAGCGGGACAGCGACCTACGAGCAGTACTTC. It codes for CASGTATYEQYF.

The chain combines TRBV7-8 with TRBJ2-5, with 7 bases lining up with TRBD1. CDR1 is SGHVS and CDR2 is FQNEAQ in the germline V gene. The CDR3 extends over 14 amino acids. V was clipped by 6 bases and J by 1 base; unmatched bases: 5. This CDR3 is CASRQGSVQETQYF. DNA for the CDR3: TGTGCCAGCAGACAGGGGAGCGTCCAAGAGACCCAGTACTTC.

The rearrangement links TRBV29-1 to TRBJ2-7; tentatively, D is TRBD2 (6 bases). V was pared by 1 base and J by 6 bases, with 13 bases between. The CDR3 contains 13 residues. Germline values: CDR1 SQVTM, CDR2 ANQGSEA. CDR3 bases: TGCAGCGTTGAAGTCGGGGGTTGGGGCGAGCAGTACTTC. Its protein product is CSVEVGGWGEQYF.

V is TRBV5-1 and J is TRBJ1-5; maybe TRBD1 (6 bases). V lost 1 base and J 8 bases, leaving 13 bases between the germline ends. This CDR3 has 14 residues. Germline values: CDR1 SGHRS, CDR2 YFSETQ. The CDR3 loop reads CASSLSRGDEPQHF. The CDR3 bases are TGCGCCAGCAGCTTGAGCAGGGGAGATGAGCCCCAGCATTTT.

This chain links TRBV6-6 with TRBJ2-5, with D possibly matching TRBD1 (6 bases). Between the trimmed V and J ends, which lost 5 bases and 2 bases, there was a span of 12 bases. Germline-derived CDR1 and CDR2 are MNHNY and SVGAGI (reference sequence). The CDR3 covers 14 residues. CDR3 amino acids: CASSLQGRQETQYF. CDR3 DNA: TGTGCCAGCAGTCTCCAGGGGCGTCAAGAGACCCAGTACTTC.

The V gene is TRBV10-1, the J gene TRBJ1-1, with D possibly being TRBD1 (5 bases). Germline loops: CDR1 WNHNN, CDR2 SYGVQD (reference sequence). Between the trimmed V and J ends, which lost 0 bases and 3 bases, there was a span of 14 bases. CDR3 length: 16 amino acids. The CDR3 sequence: CASSESIGGWDTEAFF. In DNA form, the CDR3 reads TGCGCCAGCAGTGAGTCGATCGGGGGGTGGGACACTGAAGCTTTCTTT.

The V call is TRBV18, the J call TRBJ2-1, with 8 nucleotides matching TRBD2. The CDR3 extends over 14 amino acids. With 8 bases clipped from V and 10 bases from J, the junction kept 13 bases outside the gene matches. From germline, CDR1 is KGHSH and CDR2 LQKENI. This CDR3 is CASAPGSGMSEQFF. The CDR3 coding sequence is TGTGCCAGCGCCCCGGGTAGCGGGATGAGCGAGCAGTTCTTC. Variable domain in full (rest from reference TRBV18 and TRBJ2-1): NAGVMQNPRHLVRRRGQEARLRCSPMKGHSHVYWYRQLPEEGLKFMVYLQKENIIDESGMPKERFSAEFPKEGPSILRIQQVVRGDSAAYFCASAPGSGMSEQFFGPGTRLTVL.

This chain links TRBV7-8 with TRBJ2-1, with 7 nucleotides matching TRBD1. The CDR3 contains 15 residues. Germline trimming cut 5 bases from V and 3 bases from J; bases unmatched to any gene: 7. Looked up from germline, CDR1 is SGHVS and CDR2 is FQNEAQ. The CDR3 nucleotides read TGTGCCAGCAGCCCGAGACAGGGCGGCTACAATGAGCAGTTCTTC. It codes for CASSPRQGGYNEQFF. The variable domain in full, with the rest retrieved from reference TRBV7-8 and TRBJ2-1, is GAGVSQSPRYKVAKRGQDVALRCDPISGHVSLFWYQQALGQGPEFLTYFQNEAQLDKSGLPSDRFFAERPEGSVSTLKIQRTQQEDSAVYLCASSPRQGGYNEQFFGPGTRLTVL.

The chain carries TRBV6-1 and TRBJ1-5; 9 bases map to TRBD1. This CDR3 region has 15 residues. The J segment lost 1 base and the V segment lost 6 bases, leaving 4 bases of the junction unmatched. The germline V gene has CDR1 MNHNS and CDR2 SASEGT. The CDR3 bases are TGTGCCAGCAGAGTCGGGACAGGGAGCAATCAGCCCCAGCATTTT. Encoded protein: CASRVGTGSNQPQHF.

This clone was detected once. The V and J genes are TRBV4-3 and TRBJ1-1; 7 nucleotides align to TRBD1. J lost 8 bases, V lost 2 bases, and 8 bases had no gene match. This CDR3 spans 14 amino acids. CDR1 is LGHNA and CDR2 is YSLEER in the germline V gene. The CDR3 loop reads CASSQLTGVTEAFF. CDR3 sequence (DNA): TGCGCCAGCAGCCAACTAACAGGGGTCACGGAAGCTTTCTTT.

V gene TRBV11-2 combines with J gene TRBJ1-5, with D unresolved. V was shortened by 5 bases and J by 2 bases, with 22 bases between the two germline ends. The CDR3 length is 18 residues. Germline V gene data show CDR1 as SGHAT and CDR2 as FQNNGV. In DNA form, the CDR3 reads TGTGCCAGCAGCCCCAACCTGCCAGAATCAACAGGCAATCAGCCCCAGCATTTT. Protein sequence: CASSPNLPESTGNQPQHF. Based on the CDR3 plus reference TRBV11-2 and TRBJ1-5, the full variable domain is EAGVAQSPRYKIIEKRQSVAFWCNPISGHATLYWYQQILGQGPKLLIQFQNNGVVDDSQLPKDRFSAERLKGVDSTLKIQPAKLEDSAVYLCASSPNLPESTGNQPQHFGDGTRLSIL.

The chain links TRBV30 to TRBJ1-3; 10 bases agree with TRBD1. J was trimmed by 2 bases and V by 2 bases; bases with no gene match: 6. CDR1 is GTSNPN and CDR2 is SVGIG in the germline V gene (reference sequence). The CDR3 spans 16 residues. The CDR3 coding sequence is TGTGCCTGGAGTCCTTCGGACAGGGGGACTGGAAACACCATATATTTT. Translation: CAWSPSDRGTGNTIYF.

This chain links TRBV5-1 with TRBJ1-5; the D gene is possibly TRBD1 (6 bases). With 2 bases removed from V and 3 bases from J, the gap between germline ends came to 12 bases. This CDR3 is built from 15 residues. Germline assignment: CDR1 SGHRS and CDR2 YFSETQ. CDR3 coding DNA: TGCGCCAGCAGCTTTGACGGACAGACCAATCAGCCCCAGCATTTT. Encoded protein: CASSFDGQTNQPQHF.

V gene TRBV7-8 combines with J gene TRBJ1-1; D gene uncertain. Between the trimmed V and J ends, which lost 2 bases and 5 bases, there was a span of 12 bases. Germline CDR1 is SGHVS and CDR2 is FQNEAQ. This CDR3 has 14 amino acids. The CDR3 nucleotides are TGTGCCAGCAGCTTAAGCGGGCCGAGGACTGAAGCTTTCTTT. As protein: CASSLSGPRTEAFF.